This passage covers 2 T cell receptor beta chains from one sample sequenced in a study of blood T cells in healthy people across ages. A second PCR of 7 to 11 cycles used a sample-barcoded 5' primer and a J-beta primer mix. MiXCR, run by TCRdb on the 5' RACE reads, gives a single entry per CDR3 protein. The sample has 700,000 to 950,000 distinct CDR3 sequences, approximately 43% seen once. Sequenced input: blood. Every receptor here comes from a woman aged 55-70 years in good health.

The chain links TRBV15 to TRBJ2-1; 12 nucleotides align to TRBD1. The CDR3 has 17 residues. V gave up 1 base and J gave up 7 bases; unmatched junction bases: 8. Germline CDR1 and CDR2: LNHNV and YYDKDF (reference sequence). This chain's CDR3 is CATSRGFTGQGANEQFF. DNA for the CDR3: TGTGCCACCAGCAGAGGCTTTACGGGACAGGGGGCAAATGAGCAGTTCTTC.

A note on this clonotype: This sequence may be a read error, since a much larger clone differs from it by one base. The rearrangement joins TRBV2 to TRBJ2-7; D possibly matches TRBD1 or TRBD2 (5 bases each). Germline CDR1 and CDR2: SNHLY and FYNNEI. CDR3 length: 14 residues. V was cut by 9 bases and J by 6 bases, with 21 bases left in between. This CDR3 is CASSDSEDAFEQYF. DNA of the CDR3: TGTGCCAGTAGCGACAGCGAGGATGCGTTCGAGCAGTACTTC.